The 27 T cell receptor beta chains below all came from one sample that was sequenced in a study of shared clonotypes between healthy human individuals. Generated by immunoSEQ multiplex PCR, the TCRdb table keeps only in-frame clones and is missing some. The repertoire includes 450,000 to 700,000 clones, 95% of them detected once, and roughly 0.1% sits in the top ten. Positively selected for CCR7, the CD45RO-negative cells used as naive CD8 cells excluded terminally differentiated effector memory CD45RA+ cells. The sample comprised naive CD8+ T cells sorted from blood. These receptors all stem from a woman aged 25 to 45 in good health.

The chain links TRBV5-4 to TRBJ2-7; 7 bases match TRBD2. Trimming cost V 3 bases and J 3 bases; bases outside gene matches: 9. Germline V gene data show CDR1 as SGHNT and CDR2 as YYREEE (reference sequence). The CDR3 has 15 residues. The CDR3 is CASSSEGGSNYEQYF. CDR3 coding DNA: TGTGCCAGCAGCTCGGAGGGCGGGAGCAACTACGAGCAGTACTTC.

This clone was counted a single time. The J gene is TRBJ2-1, the V gene TRBV10-1; D might be TRBD1 (6 bases). The CDR3 runs to 14 residues. Trimming pared 2 bases from V and 1 base from J, leaving 6 bases between. Per germline, CDR1 WNHNN and CDR2 SYGVQD (reference sequence). The CDR3 bases are TGCGCCAGCAGTGAGGACAGGTCCTACAATGAGCAGTTCTTC. This codes for CASSEDRSYNEQFF.

The CDR3 loop reads CASSPIPGGADTQYF. The CDR3 DNA reads as TGTGCCAGCAGTCCCATCCCGGGGGGTGCAGATACGCAGTATTTT. This rearrangement joins TRBV6-5 to TRBJ2-3; 7 positions agree with TRBD2. Unmatched junction bases numbered 9, after V lost 5 bases and J lost 4 bases. The CDR3 runs to 15 residues. Germline-derived CDR1 and CDR2 are MNHEY and SVGAGI.

This chain uses TRBV18 with TRBJ2-1; no clear D. Germline CDR1 KGHSH, CDR2 LQKENI. This CDR3 has 13 residues. V was shortened by 2 bases and J by 6 bases, with 8 bases between the two germline ends. The CDR3 spells CASSPAAANEQFF. The CDR3 DNA reads as TGTGCCAGCTCACCAGCGGCAGCCAATGAGCAGTTCTTC.

This clone was seen only once. The J gene is TRBJ1-2, the V gene TRBV6-5, with D unresolved. V lost 4 bases, J lost 6 bases, and 12 bases lay in between. Germline V gene data show CDR1 as MNHEY and CDR2 as SVGAGI. The CDR3 is 13 residues long. The CDR3 coding sequence is TGTGCCAGCAGTTCTGGGAAGGGCAATGGCTACACCTTC. Translation gives CASSSGKGNGYTF.

This chain uses TRBV5-6 with TRBJ1-1; the D is unclear. Germline CDR1 and CDR2: SGHDT and YYEEEE. The CDR3 has 16 residues. Trimming removed 2 bases at V and 1 base at J, with 15 bases between. In nucleotides, the CDR3 is TGTGCCAGCAGCTTCGGACCCCCGGAAGGGAACACTGAAGCTTTCTTT. It is translated as CASSFGPPEGNTEAFF.

Comments on this clone: This CDR3 is also generated by other DNA sequences in the sample. CDR3 loop: CASSSGLAGSSYNEQFF. CDR3 in DNA: TGTGCCAGCAGTTCCGGACTAGCCGGGAGCTCCTACAATGAGCAGTTCTTC. V usage is TRBV28 and J usage is TRBJ2-1; 8 bases are shared with TRBD2. There are 17 residues in the CDR3. Germline V gene lookup returns CDR1 MDHEN and CDR2 SYDVKM. Trimming at V came to 4 bases and at J to 0 bases, leaving 8 bases not matched to a gene.

This chain connects TRBV5-6 to TRBJ1-1; no firm D call. The CDR3 is made up of 12 amino acids. With 5 bases removed from V and 3 bases from J, the gap between germline ends came to 8 bases. CDR1 SGHDT and CDR2 YYEEEE come from the germline V gene. The CDR3: CASRLGYTEAFF. The CDR3 DNA reads TGTGCCAGCAGACTCGGCTACACTGAAGCTTTCTTT.

With regard to this clone: Other DNA sequences within the sample encode an identical CDR3. This sequence joins TRBV27 and TRBJ1-5, with D possibly TRBD1 on 6 matching bases. CDR1 and CDR2 from the germline V gene are MNHEY and SMNVEV (reference sequence). V was shortened by 5 bases and J by 5 bases, with 13 bases between the two germline ends. The CDR3 has 14 residues. CDR3 sequence: CASSLVGADQPQHF. DNA of the CDR3: TGTGCCAGCAGTCTGGTGGGGGCCGATCAGCCCCAGCATTTT.

The chain carries TRBV14 and TRBJ1-3; D not resolved. Looked up from germline, CDR1 is SGHDN and CDR2 is FVKESK. The CDR3 has 15 amino acids. V was shortened by 0 bases and J by 2 bases, with 8 bases between the two germline ends. Here the CDR3 reads CASSQDSLPGNTIYF. The CDR3 nucleotides are TGTGCCAGCAGCCAAGATTCGTTACCTGGAAACACCATATATTTT.

J is TRBJ2-7 and V is TRBV7-8; D is ambiguous. The ends were cut back, 4 bases at V and 0 bases at J, with 19 bases in the middle. The CDR3 consists of 17 residues. Germline V gene lookup returns CDR1 SGHVS and CDR2 FQNEAQ. CDR3 sequence: CASSYPSTTQYSYEQYF. Here the CDR3 DNA reads TGTGCCAGCAGCTACCCTAGTACAACACAGTACTCCTACGAGCAGTACTTC. Full variable domain (remainder filled in from reference TRBV7-8 and TRBJ2-7): GAGVSQSPRYKVAKRGQDVALRCDPISGHVSLFWYQQALGQGPEFLTYFQNEAQLDKSGLPSDRFFAERPEGSVSTLKIQRTQQEDSAVYLCASSYPSTTQYSYEQYFGPGTRLTVT.

This sequence joins TRBV7-8 and TRBJ1-4; D is undetermined. The germline CDR1 and CDR2 sequences are SGHVS and FQNEAQ. The CDR3 loop spans 16 amino acids. With 0 bases removed from V and 7 bases from J, the gap between germline ends came to 15 bases. The CDR3 protein is CASSLAYRTEGEKLFF. The CDR3 region has the DNA TGTGCCAGCAGCTTAGCGTATAGAACGGAGGGTGAAAAACTGTTTTTT.

Points on this clone: Other DNA variants within this sample encode the same CDR3. This chain connects TRBV2 to TRBJ2-5, with 7 bases matching TRBD2. CDR3 size: 13 residues. Losses at the gene ends were 6 bases for V and 1 base for J; bases not matched to a gene: 2. Germline assignment: CDR1 SNHLY and CDR2 FYNNEI. The CDR3 protein is CASRRTSQETQYF. DNA for the CDR3: TGTGCCAGCAGGCGGACTAGCCAAGAGACCCAGTACTTC.

V is TRBV5-1 and J is TRBJ2-7; 14 nucleotides align to TRBD2. The CDR3 is 18 residues long. The germline gives CDR1 SGHRS, CDR2 YFSETQ. V was pared by 3 bases and J by 2 bases, with 10 bases of the junction left unmatched. CDR3 sequence reads: CASSWGLAGVKGPYEQYF. DNA for the CDR3: TGCGCCAGCAGCTGGGGACTAGCGGGAGTAAAAGGCCCCTACGAGCAGTACTTC.

The chain employs TRBV7-9 and TRBJ1-2, with no clear D. The germline V and J ends were trimmed by 3 bases and 0 bases, with 11 bases remaining between them. The CDR3 spans 15 residues. The germline V gene has CDR1 SEHNR and CDR2 FQNEAQ (reference sequence). CDR3 DNA: TGTGCCAGCAGCTTGGACGTACACCCTAACTATGGCTACACCTTC. Residues: CASSLDVHPNYGYTF.

The DNA for the CDR3 is TGTGCCAGCAGCTTAGCCGGGGGAACCTACAATGAGCAGTTCTTC. Its translation is CASSLAGGTYNEQFF. This chain joins TRBV7-2 and TRBJ2-1; possibly TRBD2 for D (6 bases). V lost 0 bases to trimming and J lost 2 bases, with 8 bases between them. Per germline, CDR1 SGHTA and CDR2 FQGNSA. The CDR3 loop spans 15 amino acids.

V is TRBV28 and J is TRBJ2-1; D might be TRBD2 (6 bases). Germline V gives CDR1 MDHEN, CDR2 SYDVKM. There are 16 residues in the CDR3. V gave up 3 bases and J gave up 0 bases, with 12 bases separating them. CDR3 loop: CASSFSGTGSYNEQFF. As DNA, the CDR3 is TGTGCCAGCAGTTTCTCCGGGACTGGCTCCTACAATGAGCAGTTCTTC.

This rearrangement joins TRBV4-1 to TRBJ2-3; D unclear. V lost 0 bases and J 1 base, leaving 8 bases between the germline ends. CDR3 length: 15 amino acids. CDR1 is MGHRA, CDR2 YSYEKL, per germline. The CDR3 DNA reads as TGCGCCAGCAGCCAAGAAATGAGGCGCACAGATACGCAGTATTTT. Amino acids: CASSQEMRRTDTQYF.

The genes are TRBV27 and TRBJ1-1; the D is unclear. V lost 11 bases and J 4 bases, leaving 20 bases between the germline ends. The germline V gene has CDR1 MNHEY and CDR2 SMNVEV (reference sequence). The CDR3 loop spans 14 amino acids. In nucleotides, the CDR3 is TGTGCCTCGAGAGGAGCACTTGAGGGCACTGAAGCTTTCTTT. Amino acid sequence: CASRGALEGTEAFF.

The DNA of the CDR3 is TGTGCCAGCAGCTTACCCGCATGGCTAGCAGACAATGAGCAGTTCTTC. Protein product: CASSLPAWLADNEQFF. The chain combines TRBV7-9 with TRBJ2-1, with a tentative D call TRBD2 (5 bases). Germline V gene sequence: CDR1 SEHNR, CDR2 FQNEAQ (reference sequence). V lost 2 bases and J lost 5, with 16 bases in between. This CDR3 is 16 amino acids long.

Comments on this clone: This CDR3 is also generated by other DNA sequences in the sample. The V and J genes are TRBV28 and TRBJ2-2; D might be TRBD1 (7 bases). The CDR3 runs to 14 residues. V lost 6 bases to trimming and J lost 4 bases, with 12 bases between them. Looked up from germline, CDR1 is MDHEN and CDR2 is SYDVKM. The CDR3 bases are TGTGCCAGCAGCCGACAGGGAGGCACCGGGGAGCTGTTTTTT. Amino acid sequence: CASSRQGGTGELFF.

This rearrangement joins TRBV6-5 to TRBJ2-7; D gene ambiguous. The V and J ends lost 6 bases and 3 bases respectively, with 12 bases between them. This CDR3 has 13 amino acids. In germline, CDR1 is MNHEY, CDR2 SVGAGI. In DNA form, the CDR3 reads TGTGCCAGCAGATCGGACGCCTTCTACGAGCAGTACTTC. It specifies CASRSDAFYEQYF.

The gene calls are TRBV5-8 and TRBJ2-1, with 9 bases matching TRBD1. Germline trimming cut 5 bases from V and 7 bases from J; bases unmatched to any gene: 7. Germline V gene sequence: CDR1 SGHTS, CDR2 YDEGEE. This CDR3 is built from 14 residues. The CDR3 DNA reads TGTGCCAGCAGAAACCGGGACAGGGTTAATGAGCAGTTCTTC. This gives the protein CASRNRDRVNEQFF.

Details on this clone: This same CDR3 is encoded by further DNA sequences in the sample. This chain links TRBV29-1 with TRBJ2-2, with 7 bases aligning to TRBD1. This CDR3 has 12 amino acids. Germline V gene lookup returns CDR1 SQVTM and CDR2 ANQGSEA. With 6 bases clipped from V and 4 bases from J, the junction kept 2 bases outside the gene matches. This CDR3 reads CSVTGSTGELFF. Here the CDR3 DNA reads TGCAGCGTGACAGGGAGCACCGGGGAGCTGTTTTTT.

J is TRBJ2-7 and V is TRBV28, with TRBD2 matching 9 bases. This CDR3 is built from 16 residues. With V trimmed by 6 bases and J by 2 bases, 11 bases remained unmatched. From germline, CDR1 is MDHEN and CDR2 SYDVKM. In DNA form, the CDR3 reads TGTGCCAGCAGCTTGGGTACTGCGGGAGGGCCCTACGAGCAGTACTTC. Translation: CASSLGTAGGPYEQYF.

This chain joins TRBV27 and TRBJ2-1, with 11 nucleotides matching TRBD2. Trimming cost V 7 bases and J 7 bases; bases outside gene matches: 9. Germline-derived CDR1 and CDR2 are MNHEY and SMNVEV (reference sequence). The CDR3 sequence is 15 residues long. The CDR3 DNA follows: TGTGCCAGCACCCTCGGTCTAGCGGGGGGTAATGAGCAGTTCTTC. Amino acid sequence: CASTLGLAGGNEQFF.

This clone has more than one count but fewer than ten. The chain is built from TRBV4-1 and TRBJ2-1; tentative D call: TRBD2 (6 bases). V was shortened by 0 bases and J by 1 base, with 10 bases between the two germline ends. CDR1 and CDR2 (germline): MGHRA, YSYEKL. CDR3 length: 16 residues. The CDR3: CASSQEGGPSYNEQFF. The CDR3, as DNA: TGCGCCAGCAGCCAAGAGGGGGGTCCTTCCTACAATGAGCAGTTCTTC.